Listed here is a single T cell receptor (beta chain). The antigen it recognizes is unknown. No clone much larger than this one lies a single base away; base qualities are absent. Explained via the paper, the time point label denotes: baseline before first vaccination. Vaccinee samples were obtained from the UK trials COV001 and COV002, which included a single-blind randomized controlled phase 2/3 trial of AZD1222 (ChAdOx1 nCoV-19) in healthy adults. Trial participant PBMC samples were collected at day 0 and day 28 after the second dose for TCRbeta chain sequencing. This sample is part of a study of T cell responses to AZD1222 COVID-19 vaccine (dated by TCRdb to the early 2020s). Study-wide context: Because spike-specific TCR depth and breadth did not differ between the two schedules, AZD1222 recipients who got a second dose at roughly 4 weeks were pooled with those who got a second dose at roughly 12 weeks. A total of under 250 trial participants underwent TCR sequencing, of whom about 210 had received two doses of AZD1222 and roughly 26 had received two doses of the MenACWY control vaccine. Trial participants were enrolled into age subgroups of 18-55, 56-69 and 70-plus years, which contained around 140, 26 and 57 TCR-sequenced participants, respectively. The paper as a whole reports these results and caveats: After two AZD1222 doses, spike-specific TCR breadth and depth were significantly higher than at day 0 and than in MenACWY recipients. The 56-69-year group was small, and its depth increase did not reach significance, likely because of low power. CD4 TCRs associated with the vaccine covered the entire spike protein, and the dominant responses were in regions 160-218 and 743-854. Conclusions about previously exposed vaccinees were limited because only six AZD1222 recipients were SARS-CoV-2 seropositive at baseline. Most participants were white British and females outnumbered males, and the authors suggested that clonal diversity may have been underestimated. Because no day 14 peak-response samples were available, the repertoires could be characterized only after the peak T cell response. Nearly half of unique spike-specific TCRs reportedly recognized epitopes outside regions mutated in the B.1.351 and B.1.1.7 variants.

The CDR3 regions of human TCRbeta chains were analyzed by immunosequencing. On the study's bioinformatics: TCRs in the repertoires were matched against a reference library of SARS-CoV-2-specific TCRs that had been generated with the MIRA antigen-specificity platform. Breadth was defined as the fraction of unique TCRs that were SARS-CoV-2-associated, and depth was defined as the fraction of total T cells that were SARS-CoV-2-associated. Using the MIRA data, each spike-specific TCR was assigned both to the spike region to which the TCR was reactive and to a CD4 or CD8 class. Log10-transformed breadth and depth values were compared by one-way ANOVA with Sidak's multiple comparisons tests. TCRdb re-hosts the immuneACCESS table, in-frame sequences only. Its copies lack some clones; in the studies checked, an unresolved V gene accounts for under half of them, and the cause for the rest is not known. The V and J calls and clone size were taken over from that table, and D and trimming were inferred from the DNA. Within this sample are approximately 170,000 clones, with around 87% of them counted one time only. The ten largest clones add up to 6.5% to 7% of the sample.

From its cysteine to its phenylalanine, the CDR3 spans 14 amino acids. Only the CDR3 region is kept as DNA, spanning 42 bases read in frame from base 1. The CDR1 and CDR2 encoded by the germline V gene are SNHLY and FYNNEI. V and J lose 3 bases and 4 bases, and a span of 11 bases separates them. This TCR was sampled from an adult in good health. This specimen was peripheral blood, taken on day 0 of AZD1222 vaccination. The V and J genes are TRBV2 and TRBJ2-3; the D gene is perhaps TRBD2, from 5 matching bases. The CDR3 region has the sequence CASSDTGLSDTQYF. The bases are TGTGCCAGCAGTGATACCGGACTCTCAGATACGCAGTATTTT.